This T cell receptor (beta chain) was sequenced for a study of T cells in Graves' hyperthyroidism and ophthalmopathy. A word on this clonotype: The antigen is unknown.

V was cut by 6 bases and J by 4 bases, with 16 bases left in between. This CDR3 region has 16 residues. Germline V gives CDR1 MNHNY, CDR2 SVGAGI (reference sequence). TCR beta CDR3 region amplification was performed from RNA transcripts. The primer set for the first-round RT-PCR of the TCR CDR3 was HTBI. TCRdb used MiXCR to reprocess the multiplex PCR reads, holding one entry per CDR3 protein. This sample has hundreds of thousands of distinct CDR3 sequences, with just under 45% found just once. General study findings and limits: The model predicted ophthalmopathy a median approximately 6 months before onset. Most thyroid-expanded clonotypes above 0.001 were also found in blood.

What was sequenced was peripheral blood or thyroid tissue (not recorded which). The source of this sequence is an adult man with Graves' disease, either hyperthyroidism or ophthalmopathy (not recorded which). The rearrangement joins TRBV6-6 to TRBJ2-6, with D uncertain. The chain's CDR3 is CASRNHRAPGANVLTF. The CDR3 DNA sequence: TGTGCCAGCAGGAACCACCGGGCTCCCGGGGCCAACGTCCTGACTTTC.